A single sample gave rise to the 20 T cell receptor beta chains below, sequenced in a study of T-cell memory formation after mild COVID-19. A single record per CDR3 protein comes from TCRdb applying MiXCR to the 5' RACE reads. Here the sample spans around 310,000 distinct CDR3 sequences, 20% to 25% being singletons. Sequencing was carried out using PBMCs or a T cell subset sorted from them (not recorded which). The receptors stem from a man aged 18 to 30 who had mild COVID-19 (a few samples of this study predate the infection). Cell type and time point are not known.

This clonotype has only a few counts. CDR3 DNA: TGTGCCAGCAGCTTCGCAGGTCCGAACACTGAAGCTTTCTTT. Translating gives CASSFAGPNTEAFF. The chain recombines TRBV5-5 with TRBJ1-1; D remains unclear. There are 14 residues in the CDR3. Trimming shortened V by 2 bases and J by 1 base, and 9 bases separated the two germline ends. Germline V gene sequence: CDR1 SGHKS, CDR2 YYEKEE (reference sequence).

This clonotype was seen more than once but under ten times. The genes are TRBV7-9 and TRBJ2-3; TRBD2 agrees at 7 bases. This CDR3 spans 16 amino acids. The germline V gene encodes CDR1 SEHNR and CDR2 FQNEAQ (reference sequence). V dropped 2 bases and J dropped 7; count of bases not matched to a gene: 12. This CDR3 is CASSLPGEGTTYTQYF. In DNA form, the CDR3 reads TGTGCCAGCAGCTTACCGGGGGAGGGGACTACCTATACGCAGTATTTT.

CDR3 amino acids: CASRLGVGREQYF. The CDR3 DNA sequence: TGTGCCAGCAGGCTGGGGGTAGGTCGTGAGCAGTACTTC. The chain recombines TRBV12-3 or TRBV12-4 with TRBJ2-7, with D perhaps assigned TRBD1 or TRBD2 (5 bases each). Trimming left V 6 bases short and J 7 bases short, with 16 bases between. The CDR3 contains 13 residues.

The chain carries TRBV6-5 and TRBJ2-7; D is possibly TRBD1 (6 bases). V shed 3 bases and J shed 1 base, with 13 bases lying between them. CDR3 length: 15 residues. The germline V gene encodes CDR1 MNHEY and CDR2 SVGAGI. The CDR3 region is CASSYRGRGSYEQYF. In DNA form, the CDR3 reads TGTGCCAGCAGTTATCGTGGCAGGGGATCCTACGAGCAGTACTTC.

The chain combines TRBV7-2 with TRBJ2-1; the match to TRBD1 covers 10 bases. The trim removed 3 bases at V and 2 bases at J, leaving 1 base unmatched. This CDR3 spans 15 amino acids. Germline V gene data show CDR1 as SGHTA and CDR2 as FQGNSA. This CDR3 is CASSLDRGAYNEQFF. As DNA, the CDR3 is TGTGCCAGCAGCTTGGACAGGGGGGCCTACAATGAGCAGTTCTTC.

A few counts support this clonotype. V and J are TRBV21-1 and TRBJ2-7; the tabulated D call, TRBD1, remains unverified against the DNA. TRBV21-1 is given as a pseudogene. The CDR3 contains 17 residues. This CDR3 reads CASSKGPTGGTGYEQYV. The CDR3 bases are TGTGCCAGCAGCAAAGGACCGACTGGGGGTACTGGCTACGAGCAGTACGTC.

A few counts support this clonotype. This chain joins TRBV4-3 and TRBJ2-3; D gene ambiguous. Germline V CDR1 and CDR2: LGHNA, YSLEER. The V end lost 0 bases, the J end lost 2 bases, and 12 bases lay between the germline ends. The CDR3 is 16 amino acids. Written as DNA, the CDR3 is TGCGCCAGCAGCCAAGAGATCGTCTGGGACACAGATACGCAGTATTTT. Its protein is CASSQEIVWDTDTQYF.

This chain joins TRBV20-1 and TRBJ1-2; a possible D gene is TRBD1 (6 bases). V was shortened by 4 bases and J by 4 bases, with 28 bases between the two germline ends. Germline loops: CDR1 DFQATT, CDR2 SNEGSKA (reference sequence). The CDR3 loop spans 18 amino acids. CDR3 DNA sequence: TGCAGTGCTACCGGACCCCCGGGACAAGGGAGATTTGTCTATGGCTACACCTTC. Amino acids: CSATGPPGQGRFVYGYTF.

J is TRBJ1-1 and V is TRBV5-1; D gene unclear. Deletions cut 2 bases from V and 4 bases from J, with 9 bases between. CDR3 length equals 13 residues. CDR1 is SGHRS and CDR2 is YFSETQ in the germline V gene. The CDR3 spells CASSFEVGTEAFF. In nucleotides, the CDR3 is TGCGCCAGCAGCTTTGAGGTGGGCACTGAAGCTTTCTTT.

The V gene is TRBV5-1, the J gene TRBJ2-1; 11 bases agree with TRBD2. This CDR3 is 19 amino acids long. V shed 3 bases and J 2 bases; nucleotides not matched to a gene: 13. The germline gives CDR1 SGHRS, CDR2 YFSETQ. The CDR3 spells CASSYTGTSGPRTYNEQFF. The CDR3 DNA is TGCGCCAGCAGCTATACCGGGACTAGCGGCCCCCGTACCTACAATGAGCAGTTCTTC. Full variable domain (missing parts from reference TRBV5-1 and TRBJ2-1): KAGVTQTPRYLIKTRGQQVTLSCSPISGHRSVSWYQQTPGQGLQFLFEYFSETQRNKGNFPGRFSGRQFSNSRSEMNVSTLELGDSALYLCASSYTGTSGPRTYNEQFFGPGTRLTVL.

The chain carries TRBV5-1 and TRBJ1-1; D remains ambiguous. Per the germline V gene, CDR1 is SGHRS and CDR2 is YFSETQ. This CDR3 has 12 amino acids. The V end was cut by 7 bases, the J end by 14 bases, with 21 bases between. In nucleotides, the CDR3 is TGCGCCAGCGGGCCGTTGAACAGTCCAGCGTTCTTT. This gives the protein CASGPLNSPAFF.

V and J are TRBV12-2 and TRBJ2-3; no DNA check was done on the table's D call, TRBD2. TRBV12-2 is deemed a pseudogene. CDR3 size: 16 residues. CDR3 nucleotide sequence: TGTGCAAGTCGCTACCCAATAGCGGGACTCACAGATACGCAGTATTTT. The encoded protein is CASRYPIAGLTDTQYF.

This clonotype came up a few times. This CDR3 is CASSPRGGGNYNEQFF. The CDR3 bases are TGTGCCAGCTCACCAAGAGGGGGGGGAAACTACAATGAGCAGTTCTTC. The chain links TRBV18 to TRBJ2-1; tentatively, D is TRBD2 (7 bases). Germline V gene sequence: CDR1 KGHSH, CDR2 LQKENI. The CDR3 is 16 residues long. V dropped 2 bases and J dropped 3 bases, with 14 bases sitting between them. Complete variable domain (other parts from reference TRBV18 and TRBJ2-1): NAGVMQNPRHLVRRRGQEARLRCSPMKGHSHVYWYRQLPEEGLKFMVYLQKENIIDESGMPKERFSAEFPKEGPSILRIQQVVRGDSAAYFCASSPRGGGNYNEQFFGPGTRLTVL.

The rearrangement links TRBV5-1 to TRBJ1-3; 7 bases align to TRBD1. Germline CDR1 reads SGHRS; CDR2 reads YFSETQ. The CDR3 loop spans 15 amino acids. J was trimmed by 2 bases and V by 4 bases; bases with no gene match: 6. The CDR3 spells CASSTTGRTGNTIYF. The CDR3 coding sequence is TGCGCCAGCAGCACGACAGGGCGAACTGGAAACACCATATATTTT.

A remark on this clonotype: A clone one base away is much larger, so this may be a read error. The genes are TRBV5-5 and TRBJ1-1; 8 nucleotides line up with TRBD1. Unmatched junction bases numbered 6, after V lost 3 bases and J lost 2 bases. The CDR3 consists of 15 residues. Looked up from germline, CDR1 is SGHKS and CDR2 is YYEKEE (reference sequence). The CDR3 nucleotides are TGTGCCAGCAGCTACACCGGGACAGGCAACACTGAAGCTTTCTTT. Amino acid sequence: CASSYTGTGNTEAFF.

This chain uses TRBV20-1 with TRBJ2-5, with D perhaps TRBD2 (7 bases). This CDR3 spans 14 amino acids. The V end was cut by 2 bases, the J end by 5 bases, with 15 bases between. From germline, CDR1 is DFQATT and CDR2 SNEGSKA (reference sequence). The CDR3 sequence: CSARSIQGGETQYF. The DNA of the CDR3 is TGCAGTGCTAGATCAATACAGGGAGGGGAGACCCAGTACTTC.

This clonotype appeared many times. The rearrangement joins TRBV6-4 to TRBJ2-2, with no clear D. Per the germline V gene, CDR1 is MRHNA and CDR2 is SNTAGT. Between the trimmed V and J ends, which lost 2 bases and 3 bases, there was a span of 10 bases. This CDR3 is 15 amino acids long. The CDR3 bases are TGTGCCAGCAGTGACCAGCCAGGCCACACCGGGGAGCTGTTTTTT. Amino acid sequence: CASSDQPGHTGELFF.

This clonotype occurred a few times. The chain uses TRBV20-1 and TRBJ1-1, with D hard to call. The CDR3 has 11 residues. Germline values: CDR1 DFQATT, CDR2 SNEGSKA (reference sequence). Trimming shortened V by 6 bases and J by 6 bases, and 11 bases separated the two germline ends. The CDR3 region has the DNA TGCAGTGCCGGCGCGTACCCTGAAGCTTTCTTT. Its protein is CSAGAYPEAFF.

The J gene is TRBJ2-1, the V gene TRBV5-1; 10 positions match TRBD1. The junction had 6 bases not matched to a gene; V was cut back by 4 bases and J by 8 bases. Germline lookup yields CDR1 SGHRS and CDR2 YFSETQ. This CDR3 spans 14 amino acids. CDR3 amino acids: CASSAGTGEYEQFF. The CDR3 DNA follows: TGCGCCAGCAGCGCCGGGACAGGGGAGTATGAGCAGTTCTTC.

In this sample, this clonotype turned up a few times. The chain joins TRBV28 to TRBJ1-5; 8 nucleotides align to TRBD1. The CDR3 consists of 15 residues. The ends lost 11 bases at V and 3 bases at J; junction bases unmatched: 12. Germline lookup yields CDR1 MDHEN and CDR2 SYDVKM. The CDR3 DNA follows: TGTGCCTCTCGCCCTTGGACAGGGCTCAATCAGCCCCAGCATTTT. This translates into CASRPWTGLNQPQHF.